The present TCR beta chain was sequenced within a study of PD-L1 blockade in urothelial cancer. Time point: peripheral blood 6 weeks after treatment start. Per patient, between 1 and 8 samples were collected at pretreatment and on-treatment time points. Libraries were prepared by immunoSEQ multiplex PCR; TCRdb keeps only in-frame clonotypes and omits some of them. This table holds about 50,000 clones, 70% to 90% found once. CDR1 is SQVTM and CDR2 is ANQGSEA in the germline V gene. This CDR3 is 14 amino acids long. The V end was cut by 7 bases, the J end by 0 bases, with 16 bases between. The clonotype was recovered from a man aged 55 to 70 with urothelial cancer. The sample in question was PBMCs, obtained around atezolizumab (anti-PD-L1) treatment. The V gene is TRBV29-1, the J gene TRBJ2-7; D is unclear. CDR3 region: CSATSPRSSYEQYF. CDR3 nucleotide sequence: TGCAGCGCAACATCCCCACGGAGCTCCTACGAGCAGTACTTC.